One sample yielded the 8 T cell receptor beta chains listed below, sequenced in a study of identical twins. MiXCR was run by TCRdb on the 5' RACE reads, yielding one entry per CDR3 protein. The profile shows around 450,000 distinct CDR3 sequences, approximately 15% of them singletons. This same sample was also taken into another study, of yellow fever vaccine responses in identical twins.

Sample: CD4+ T cells sorted from blood. These receptors originate from a woman aged 18 to 35 in good health.

This clonotype showed up just a few times. The rearrangement joins TRBV10-3 to TRBJ2-2; 14 positions match TRBD2. Germline V gene data show CDR1 as ENHRY and CDR2 as SYGVKD. V was pared by 2 bases and J by 1 base, with 3 bases of the junction left unmatched. The CDR3 loop spans 18 amino acids. This chain's CDR3 is CAISERGLAGVNTGELFF. The CDR3 region has the DNA TGTGCCATCAGTGAGCGGGGACTAGCGGGGGTGAACACCGGGGAGCTGTTTTTT.

This clonotype was seen a handful of times. The chain recombines TRBV12-3 or TRBV12-4 with TRBJ2-1; D is perhaps TRBD1 or TRBD2 (5 bases each). With 5 bases removed from V and 12 bases from J, the gap between germline ends came to 20 bases. The CDR3 covers 14 residues. The CDR3, as DNA: TGTGCCAGCAGTCCCGGGGCACAAACCAAGTGGCAGTTCTTC. Its protein product is CASSPGAQTKWQFF.

This clonotype was observed a handful of times. V and J are TRBV5-4 and TRBJ2-1; 7 nucleotides agree with TRBD1. The length of the CDR3 is 16 residues. Germline V CDR1 and CDR2: SGHNT, YYREEE (reference sequence). Trimming removed 4 bases from V and 6 bases from J; junction bases left unmatched: 13. CDR3 residues: CASSTWTGRASNEQFF. The CDR3 nucleotides read TGTGCCAGCAGCACTTGGACAGGCCGAGCTTCCAATGAGCAGTTCTTC.

Ten or more counts support this clonotype. The J gene is TRBJ2-5, the V gene TRBV5-1; D remains unclear. This CDR3 has 14 amino acids. Germline V gene data show CDR1 as SGHRS and CDR2 as YFSETQ. V was clipped by 2 bases and J by 1 base, with 9 bases between them. CDR3 nucleotide sequence: TGCGCCAGCAGCTTATCAACGCTCCAAGAGACCCAGTACTTC. Translating it yields CASSLSTLQETQYF.

In this sample, this clonotype turned up once. J is TRBJ2-1 and V is TRBV20-1; a weak D match, TRBD2 (5 bases). Germline V lookup: CDR1 DFQATT, CDR2 SNEGSKA (reference sequence). This CDR3 has 15 amino acids. V lost 8 bases, J lost 6 bases, and 23 bases lay in between. CDR3 protein: CSSTPRVTVGNEQFF. In DNA form, the CDR3 reads TGCAGTTCTACACCGCGGGTTACTGTAGGCAATGAGCAGTTCTTC.

The V call is TRBV5-5, the J call TRBJ2-4, with TRBD1 matching over 9 bases. The CDR3 runs 16 residues. Germline CDR1 and CDR2: SGHKS and YYEKEE (reference sequence). The J segment lost 5 bases and the V segment lost 0 bases, leaving 6 bases of the junction unmatched. CDR3 in amino acids: CASSLVLTGGQNIQYF. CDR3 DNA: TGTGCCAGCAGCTTGGTTCTCACAGGGGGCCAAAACATTCAGTACTTC.

This clonotype was seen a few times. The chain combines TRBV12-3 or TRBV12-4 with TRBJ2-7, with TRBD2 matching 12 bases. Trimming cost V 6 bases and J 4 bases; bases outside gene matches: 7. CDR3 size: 15 residues. The CDR3 is CASRETSGRGYEQYF. In nucleotides, the CDR3 is TGTGCCAGCAGGGAGACTAGCGGGAGAGGGTACGAGCAGTACTTC.

The table lists this clonotype with a few counts. The rearrangement joins TRBV19 to TRBJ2-3; either TRBD1 or TRBD2 may supply D (5 bases each). Germline CDR1 LNHDA, CDR2 SQIVND (reference sequence). V was cut by 5 bases and J by 0 bases, with 15 bases left in between. There are 16 residues in the CDR3. Here the CDR3 DNA reads TGTGCCAGTAGTCTACAGCCGGGGCTGAGCACAGATACGCAGTATTTT. It yields the protein CASSLQPGLSTDTQYF.